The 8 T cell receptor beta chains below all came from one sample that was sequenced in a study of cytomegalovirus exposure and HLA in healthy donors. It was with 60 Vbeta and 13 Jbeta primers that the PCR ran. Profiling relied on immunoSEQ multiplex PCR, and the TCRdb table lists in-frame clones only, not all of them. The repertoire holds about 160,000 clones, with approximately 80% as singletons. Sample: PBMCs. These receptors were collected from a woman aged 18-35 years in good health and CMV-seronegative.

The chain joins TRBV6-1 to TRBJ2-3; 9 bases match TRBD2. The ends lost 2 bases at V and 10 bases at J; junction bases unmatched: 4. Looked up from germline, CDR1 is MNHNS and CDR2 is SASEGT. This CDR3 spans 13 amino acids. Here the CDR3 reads CASSEKWTSAQYF. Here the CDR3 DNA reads TGTGCCAGCAGTGAAAAGTGGACTAGCGCGCAGTATTTT.

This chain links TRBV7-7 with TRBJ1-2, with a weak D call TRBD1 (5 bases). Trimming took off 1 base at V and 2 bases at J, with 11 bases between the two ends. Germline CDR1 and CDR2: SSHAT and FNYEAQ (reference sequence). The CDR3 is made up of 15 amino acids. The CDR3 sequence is CASSLVGGYNYGYTF. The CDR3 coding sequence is TGTGCCAGCAGCTTAGTTGGGGGGTACAACTATGGCTACACCTTC.

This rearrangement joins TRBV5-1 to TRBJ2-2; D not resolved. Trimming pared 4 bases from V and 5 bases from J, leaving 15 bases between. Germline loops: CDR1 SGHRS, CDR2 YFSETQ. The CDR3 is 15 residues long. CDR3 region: CASSPVDPETGELFF. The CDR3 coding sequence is TGCGCCAGCAGCCCGGTAGATCCCGAAACCGGGGAGCTGTTTTTT.

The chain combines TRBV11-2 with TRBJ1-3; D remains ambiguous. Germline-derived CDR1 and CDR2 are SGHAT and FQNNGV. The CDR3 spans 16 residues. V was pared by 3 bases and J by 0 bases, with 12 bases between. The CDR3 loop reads CASSFDGVSSGNTIYF. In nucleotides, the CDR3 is TGTGCCAGCAGCTTCGACGGGGTCAGCTCTGGAAACACCATATATTTT.

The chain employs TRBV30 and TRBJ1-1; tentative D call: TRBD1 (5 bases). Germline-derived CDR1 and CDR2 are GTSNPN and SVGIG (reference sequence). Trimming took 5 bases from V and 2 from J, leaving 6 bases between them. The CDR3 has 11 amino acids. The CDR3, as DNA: TGTGCCTGGCAGGGTAACACTGAAGCTTTCTTT. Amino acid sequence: CAWQGNTEAFF.

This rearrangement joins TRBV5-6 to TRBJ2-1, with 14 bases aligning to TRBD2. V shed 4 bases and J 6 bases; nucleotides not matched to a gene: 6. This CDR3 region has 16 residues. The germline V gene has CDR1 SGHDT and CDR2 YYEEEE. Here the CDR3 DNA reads TGTGCCAGCAGCCCACCGACTAGCGGGGGGGCCAATGAGCAGTTCTTC. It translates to CASSPPTSGGANEQFF.

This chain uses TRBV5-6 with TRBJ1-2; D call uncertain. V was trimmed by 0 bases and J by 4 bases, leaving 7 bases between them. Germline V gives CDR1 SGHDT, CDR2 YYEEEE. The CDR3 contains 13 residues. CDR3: CASSLAGSYGYTF. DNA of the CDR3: TGTGCCAGCAGCTTGGCTGGGAGCTATGGCTACACCTTC.

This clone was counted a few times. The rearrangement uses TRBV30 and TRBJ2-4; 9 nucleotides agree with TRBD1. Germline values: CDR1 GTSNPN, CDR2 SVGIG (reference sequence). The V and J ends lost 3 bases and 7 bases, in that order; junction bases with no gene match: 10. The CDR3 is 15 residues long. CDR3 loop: CAWRASGTGKNIQYF. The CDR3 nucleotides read TGTGCCTGGAGAGCTTCCGGGACAGGGAAGAACATTCAGTACTTC.